This TCR beta chain stems from a study of blood T cell repertoires in COVID-19. The wider study: Sources were T cells, B-cell-depleted T cells, or PBMCs; the material itself was cDNA or gDNA.

The CDR3 consists of 11 residues. V lost 4 bases and J lost 11, with 11 bases in between. The germline gives CDR1 SNHLY, CDR2 FYNNEI. Assay used: immunoSEQ multiplex PCR; TCRdb lists only in-frame clones, some missing. The sample records about 170,000 clones, roughly 90% being singletons. This rearrangement joins TRBV2 to TRBJ1-1, with D unclear. The receptor was isolated from a man between 60 and 75 years old with acute or convalescent COVID-19. Sequencing was carried out using peripheral blood. The CDR3 loop reads CASSVDIQAFF. Written as DNA, the CDR3 is TGTGCCAGCAGTGTCGACATACAGGCTTTCTTT.